These 29 T cell receptor beta chains were all obtained from the same sample, sequenced in a study of blood T cell repertoires in COVID-19. Using immunoSEQ multiplex PCR, the repertoire was profiled, and TCRdb retains in-frame clones only, with some absent. The repertoire has approximately 94,000 clones, about 89% of them found once; the top ten carry 2% to 2.5%. The sequenced material came from peripheral blood. The receptors shown here come from a man aged 50-60 years with active COVID-19.

The V and J genes are TRBV11-2 and TRBJ2-3; D ambiguous. The ends were cut back, 8 bases at V and 0 bases at J, with 12 bases in the middle. CDR3 length equals 14 residues. Germline CDR1 and CDR2: SGHAT and FQNNGV. The CDR3 DNA reads as TGTGCCAGCCTCCGCGGCCCTAGCACAGATACGCAGTATTTT. Amino acids: CASLRGPSTDTQYF.

The chain uses TRBV11-3 and TRBJ2-1; 9 nucleotides line up with TRBD2. The V gene's germline CDR1 is SGHNT and CDR2 YENEEA. This CDR3 has 14 amino acids. The junction had 3 bases not matched to a gene; V was cut back by 1 base and J by 8 bases. The CDR3 is CASSLGGRVYEQFF. Here the CDR3 DNA reads TGTGCCAGCAGCTTAGGCGGGAGGGTCTATGAGCAGTTCTTC.

The chain employs TRBV14 and TRBJ1-4, with D perhaps matching TRBD1 (5 bases). V was pared by 2 bases and J by 6 bases, with 7 bases between. The CDR3 has 13 amino acids. From germline, CDR1 is SGHDN and CDR2 FVKESK. The CDR3: CASSQIGDEKLFF. The CDR3 bases are TGTGCCAGCAGCCAAATAGGGGATGAAAAACTGTTTTTT.

V gene TRBV14 combines with J gene TRBJ1-1; maybe TRBD1 (5 bases). Germline CDR1 reads SGHDN; CDR2 reads FVKESK. V lost 6 bases, J lost 1 base, and 12 bases lay in between. The CDR3 is made up of 14 amino acids. CDR3 nucleotide sequence: TGTGCCAGCAGTCGGCAGGGAGGGAACACTGAAGCTTTCTTT. This codes for CASSRQGGNTEAFF. Supplemented by reference TRBV14 and TRBJ1-1, the full variable domain reads EAGVTQFPSHSVIEKGQTVTLRCDPISGHDNLYWYRRVMGKEIKFLLHFVKESKQDESGMPNNRFLAERTGGTYSTLKVQPAELEDSGVYFCASSRQGGNTEAFFGQGTRLTVV.

CDR3: CASSLAGPGGSGELFF. CDR3 DNA sequence: TGTGCCAGCAGCCTGGCGGGACCCGGTGGATCCGGGGAGCTGTTTTTT. This chain links TRBV3-1 (or the pseudogene TRBV3-2) with TRBJ2-2; a possible D gene is TRBD2 (6 bases). The CDR3 is 16 residues long. Trimming took 4 bases from V and 6 from J, leaving 18 bases between them. Germline V lookup: CDR1 LGHDT, CDR2 YNNKEL (reference sequence).

This clone was seen just once. This chain connects TRBV27 to TRBJ2-3; the match to TRBD1 covers 10 bases. The CDR3 is 16 residues long. Germline lookup yields CDR1 MNHEY and CDR2 SMNVEV (reference sequence). With 4 bases clipped from V and 5 bases from J, the junction kept 9 bases outside the gene matches. DNA for the CDR3: TGTGCCAGCAGTTCTTACCGGACAGGGGGAAGAGATACGCAGTATTTT. Protein: CASSSYRTGGRDTQYF.

V and J are TRBV7-2 and TRBJ1-2, with 7 bases identical to TRBD1. The CDR3 sequence is 14 residues long. After removal of 4 bases from V and 2 bases from J, the junction contained 4 bases not matched to a gene. Germline V CDR1 and CDR2: SGHTA, FQGNSA. The CDR3 spells CASSSEGANYGYTF. The CDR3 DNA reads TGTGCCAGCAGCTCCGAGGGGGCGAACTATGGCTACACCTTC. Full variable domain (rest looked up from reference TRBV7-2 and TRBJ1-2): GAGVSQSPSNKVTEKGKDVELRCDPISGHTALYWYRQSLGQGLEFLIYFQGNSAPDKSGLPSDRFSAERTGGSVSTLTIQRTQQEDSAVYLCASSSEGANYGYTFGSGTRLTVV.

V gene TRBV7-3 combines with J gene TRBJ1-6; 12 bases align to TRBD1. The V and J ends lost 1 base and 9 bases, in that order; junction bases with no gene match: 1. Germline V gene data show CDR1 as SGHTA and CDR2 as FQGTGA. This CDR3 region has 15 residues. In nucleotides, the CDR3 is TGTGCCAGCAGCTTAATGGGACAGGGGGCTTCACCCCTCCACTTT. Translating gives CASSLMGQGASPLHF.

The gene calls are TRBV6-6 and TRBJ1-6; 7 bases fit TRBD1. This CDR3 comprises 14 residues. From germline, CDR1 is MNHNY and CDR2 SVGAGI (reference sequence). J lost 9 bases, V lost 5 bases, and 7 bases had no gene match. CDR3 DNA sequence: TGTGCCAGCAGTCTGACAGGGACGACTTCACCCCTCCACTTT. Its protein product is CASSLTGTTSPLHF.

This chain joins TRBV6-6 and TRBJ2-3, with TRBD2 matching 8 bases. The CDR3 has 16 amino acids. Germline V gives CDR1 MNHNY, CDR2 SVGAGI (reference sequence). Trimming cost V 7 bases and J 2 bases; bases outside gene matches: 11. CDR3 coding DNA: TGTGCCAGCACCAACCCATTAGCGGGGACCACAGATACGCAGTATTTT. Amino acids: CASTNPLAGTTDTQYF.

The chain has TRBV7-9 and TRBJ2-3; 10 bases are a match to TRBD1. CDR3 length: 15 residues. Germline values: CDR1 SEHNR, CDR2 FQNEAQ (reference sequence). V lost 3 bases to trimming and J lost 4 bases; unmatched junction nucleotides: 4. The CDR3 nucleotides are TGTGCCAGCAGCTTCGGGACAGGGGACGCAGATACGCAGTATTTT. It is translated as CASSFGTGDADTQYF.

The chain is built from TRBV5-4 and TRBJ2-1; D is undetermined. Germline CDR1 reads SGHNT; CDR2 reads YYREEE (reference sequence). V lost 0 bases, J lost 0 bases, and 7 bases lay in between. There are 15 residues in the CDR3. CDR3 amino acids: CASSLEPSSYNEQFF. The CDR3 DNA sequence: TGTGCCAGCAGCTTGGAACCGAGCTCCTACAATGAGCAGTTCTTC. The full variable domain, in which reference TRBV5-4 and TRBJ2-1 provide the parts outside the CDR3, is ETGVTQSPTHLIKTRGQQVTLRCSSQSGHNTVSWYQQALGQGPQFIFQYYREEENGRGNFPPRFSGLQFPNYSSELNVNALELDDSALYLCASSLEPSSYNEQFFGPGTRLTVL.

This clone was counted only a few times. The chain uses TRBV7-2 and TRBJ2-3; D may be TRBD1 (6 bases). Trimming cost V 5 bases and J 6 bases, with 21 bases left between them. This CDR3 region has 16 residues. The germline gives CDR1 SGHTA, CDR2 FQGNSA. The CDR3 here is CASSEDRLRGHDTQYF. CDR3 DNA sequence: TGTGCCAGCAGCGAAGACAGATTAAGGGGACACGATACGCAGTATTTT.

The V and J genes are TRBV6-5 and TRBJ1-3; D may be TRBD1 (5 bases). The CDR3 contains 16 residues. V was shortened by 2 bases and J by 2 bases, with 13 bases between the two germline ends. Germline V gene data show CDR1 as MNHEY and CDR2 as SVGAGI. CDR3 sequence: CASSYDAGYTGNTIYF. CDR3 bases: TGTGCCAGCAGTTACGACGCAGGGTATACTGGAAACACCATATATTTT.

The gene calls are TRBV5-5 and TRBJ1-2; D uncertain. The CDR3 is made up of 16 amino acids. Trimming pared 3 bases from V and 8 bases from J, leaving 23 bases between. Germline V CDR1 and CDR2: SGHKS, YYEKEE (reference sequence). The CDR3, as DNA: TGTGCCAGCAGCTCACAGATTACCGGGAGAGCCACAGGCTACACCTTC. Translated, it gives CASSSQITGRATGYTF.

The genes are TRBV5-1 and TRBJ2-1; 11 bases are a match to TRBD1. Germline lookup yields CDR1 SGHRS and CDR2 YFSETQ. The J segment lost 7 bases and the V segment lost 6 bases, leaving 9 bases of the junction unmatched. The CDR3 consists of 15 residues. The CDR3 sequence: CASTFAGTGGNEQFF. The DNA of the CDR3 is TGCGCCAGCACATTCGCCGGGACAGGGGGGAATGAGCAGTTCTTC.

V is TRBV27 and J is TRBJ2-1, with TRBD2 matching over 8 bases. V gave up 1 base and J gave up 2 bases; unmatched junction bases: 10. The CDR3 has 18 amino acids. The germline V gene has CDR1 MNHEY and CDR2 SMNVEV (reference sequence). The CDR3, as DNA: TGTGCCAGCAGTTTATTACCGGGAGGGCCTACGCCCTACAATGAGCAGTTCTTC. Protein: CASSLLPGGPTPYNEQFF.

This rearrangement joins TRBV9 to TRBJ1-4; D gene uncertain. The V end lost 2 bases, the J end lost 1 base, and 9 bases lay between the germline ends. Germline-derived CDR1 and CDR2 are SGDLS and YYNGEE. This CDR3 region has 15 residues. The DNA for the CDR3 is TGTGCCAGCAGCGTGGGCCGGGGAACTAATGAAAAACTGTTTTTT. Translation: CASSVGRGTNEKLFF.

The chain has TRBV19 and TRBJ2-5; TRBD1 aligns across 7 bases. In germline, CDR1 is LNHDA, CDR2 SQIVND (reference sequence). The length of the CDR3 is 15 residues. V lost 2 bases, J lost 1 base, and 4 bases stayed unmatched. The CDR3 DNA follows: TGTGCCAGTAGTATACGACAGGGTCTCCAAGAGACCCAGTACTTC. It codes for CASSIRQGLQETQYF.

Points on this clone: The junction departs from germline at one end; a sequencing error may be responsible. J is TRBJ1-4 and V is TRBV18; D is uncertain. This CDR3 is 12 amino acids long. Germline loops: CDR1 KGHSH, CDR2 LQKENI. CDR3 in DNA: TGTGCCAGCTCAAGAACTGATGAAAAACTGTTTTTT. It yields the protein CASSRTDEKLFF.

V and J are TRBV6-1 and TRBJ2-5; possible D gene TRBD1, 6 bases. There are 17 residues in the CDR3. CDR1 MNHNS and CDR2 SASEGT come from the germline V gene. Trimming shortened V by 2 bases and J by 5 bases, and 21 bases separated the two germline ends. The CDR3 here is CASSEFDVVGAPETQYF. In nucleotides, the CDR3 is TGTGCCAGCAGTGAATTTGACGTCGTGGGGGCGCCGGAGACCCAGTACTTC.

The chain uses TRBV5-1 and TRBJ2-2; D possibly corresponds to TRBD2 (5 bases). Germline V lookup: CDR1 SGHRS, CDR2 YFSETQ. The germline V and J ends were trimmed by 2 bases and 2 bases, with 10 bases remaining between them. This CDR3 has 15 residues. CDR3 DNA sequence: TGCGCCAGCAGCTTCGACTGGACTAACACCGGGGAGCTGTTTTTT. Amino acid sequence: CASSFDWTNTGELFF.

The chain has TRBV7-2 and TRBJ2-5, with 7 bases fitting TRBD1. CDR1 SGHTA and CDR2 FQGNSA come from the germline V gene. V was clipped by 2 bases and J by 4 bases; unmatched bases: 7. CDR3 length: 15 amino acids. The CDR3 protein is CASSLRYRGLETQYF. Here the CDR3 DNA reads TGTGCCAGCAGCTTACGGTACAGGGGATTAGAGACCCAGTACTTC.

This chain links TRBV5-1 with TRBJ2-1; the match to TRBD2 covers 14 bases. Trimming at V came to 4 bases and at J to 7 bases, leaving 10 bases not matched to a gene. Germline CDR1 and CDR2: SGHRS and YFSETQ. There are 17 residues in the CDR3. The CDR3 region has the DNA TGCGCCAGCAGCCGGCTCAACCGGACTAGCGGGAGGAATGAGCAGTTCTTC. As protein: CASSRLNRTSGRNEQFF.

The gene calls are TRBV18 and TRBJ1-1, with 8 bases matching TRBD1. Trimming cost V 8 bases and J 0 bases; bases outside gene matches: 5. This CDR3 is 14 amino acids long. Germline V lookup: CDR1 KGHSH, CDR2 LQKENI. CDR3 in amino acids: CASVRTGMNTEAFF. The CDR3 region has the DNA TGTGCCAGCGTCAGGACAGGGATGAACACTGAAGCTTTCTTT.

The chain has TRBV27 and TRBJ1-2, with 10 nucleotides matching TRBD1. V shed 3 bases, J shed 3 bases, and the junction held 4 bases outside the gene matches. The germline V gene has CDR1 MNHEY and CDR2 SMNVEV (reference sequence). This CDR3 contains 15 residues. The DNA for the CDR3 is TGTGCCAGCAGTTTTGGGGGACAGGGGCACTATGGCTACACCTTC. Protein product: CASSFGGQGHYGYTF.

This chain joins TRBV5-1 and TRBJ2-2; the D gene is possibly TRBD2 (6 bases). CDR3 length equals 13 residues. The V end was cut by 7 bases, the J end by 2 bases, with 9 bases between. Germline assignment: CDR1 SGHRS and CDR2 YFSETQ. The CDR3 nucleotides are TGCGCCAGCTGGGGACTTAACACCGGGGAGCTGTTTTTT. Translating it yields CASWGLNTGELFF.

V gene TRBV15 combines with J gene TRBJ1-1, with TRBD1 matching over 9 bases. V was pared by 2 bases and J by 4 bases, with 5 bases of the junction left unmatched. This CDR3 is 15 amino acids long. Per the germline V gene, CDR1 is LNHNV and CDR2 is YYDKDF (reference sequence). The CDR3 nucleotides are TGTGCCACCAGCAGAAGACAGGGGGGAATCACTGAAGCTTTCTTT. Protein: CATSRRQGGITEAFF.

CDR3 region: CASSVSSGNRAGELFF. In DNA form, the CDR3 reads TGTGCCAGCAGCGTATCTAGCGGGAATAGGGCCGGGGAGCTGTTTTTT. The chain is built from TRBV9 and TRBJ2-2; 9 bases agree with TRBD2. CDR3 length equals 16 residues. Germline trimming cut 1 base from V and 6 bases from J; bases unmatched to any gene: 7. CDR1 is SGDLS and CDR2 is YYNGEE in the germline V gene.